The source of this T cell receptor beta chain is a study of OX40 agonist ivuxolimab in advanced cancers. About the study: The group had a mean age of about 65 years, ranged from roughly 23 to 79, and was 82.7% male.

The CDR3 is 12 amino acids. A few counts support this clone. Method: immunoSEQ multiplex PCR; TCRdb's copy keeps in-frame clones and lacks some. The sample consists of 60,000 to 65,000 clones, 91% of them appearing once. This receptor was taken from an adult with an advanced solid tumor such as melanoma, head and neck, liver or kidney cancer. The sample here was CD4+ or CD8+ T cells sorted from blood, taken in a trial of the OX40 agonist ivuxolimab. The V call is TRBV7-5, the J call TRBJ2-2. TRBV7-5 is listed as a pseudogene. The CDR3 coding sequence is TGTGCCAGAACGGGCGACACCGGGGAGCTGTTTTTT. Its translation: CARTGDTGELFF.